This T cell receptor beta chain was sequenced in a study of blood T cell repertoires in COVID-19. Study-level background: The United States, Italy and Spain supplied acute and convalescent COVID-19 samples. The cDNA or gDNA used as material had been derived from T cells, B-cell-depleted T cells, or PBMCs.

The CDR3 length is 16 residues. V was clipped by 1 base and J by 4 bases, with 15 bases between them. Germline CDR1 is SGHDN and CDR2 is FVKESK. Under the authors' procedure: It was from reference gene primer amplification that nucleated cell counts were estimated. Data came from immunoSEQ multiplex PCR; TCRdb stores just in-frame clones and leaves some out. The V and J calls and clone size come from that table; D and trimming were worked out from the DNA. The sample records about 150,000 clones, roughly 90% being singletons. The sample comprised peripheral blood. The chain uses TRBV14 and TRBJ2-3; D perhaps matches TRBD1 (6 bases). The clonotype was recovered from a man aged 55 to 70 with acute or convalescent COVID-19. CDR3 region: CASSQAGKQGADTQYF. DNA for the CDR3: TGTGCCAGCAGCCAAGCGGGTAAACAGGGCGCAGATACGCAGTATTTT.